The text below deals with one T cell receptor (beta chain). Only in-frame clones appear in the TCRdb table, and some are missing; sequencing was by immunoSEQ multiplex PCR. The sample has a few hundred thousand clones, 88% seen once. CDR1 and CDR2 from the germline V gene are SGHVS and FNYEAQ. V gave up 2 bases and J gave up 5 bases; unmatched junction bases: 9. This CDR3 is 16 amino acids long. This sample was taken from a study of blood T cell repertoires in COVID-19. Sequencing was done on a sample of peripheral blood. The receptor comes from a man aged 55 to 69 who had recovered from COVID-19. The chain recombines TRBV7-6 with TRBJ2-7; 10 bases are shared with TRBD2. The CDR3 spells CASSLNLAGARHEQYF. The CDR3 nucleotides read TGTGCCAGCAGCTTAAACCTAGCGGGGGCCAGACACGAGCAGTACTTC.